This T cell receptor beta chain was sequenced during a study of shared clonotypes between healthy human individuals. Overall study findings and caveats: How much donors shared clonotypes was expected to be affected by sequencing depth.

V lost 7 bases and J 0 bases, leaving 12 bases between the germline ends. Germline CDR1 reads SGHTA; CDR2 reads FQGNSA. This CDR3 is built from 14 residues. Free of recent acute infections or vaccinations, the donors were healthy HIV-negative adults. The sequencing of unsorted PBMC DNA took place on ten immunoSEQ deep assay plates. Per the original data handling: Filtering differed since immunoSEQ provided only junctions, with no quality scores. Here immunoSEQ multiplex PCR was the method, and the copy in TCRdb shows in-frame clones only, minus some. That table is the source of V, J and clone size, and D and trimming were worked out from the DNA. Among approximately 500,000 clones listed, about 72% were seen once. Details on this clone: The antigen is not known.

Material: PBMCs. The chain recombines TRBV7-2 with TRBJ1-1; D unclear. The TCR was taken from a woman in her forties in good health. Some clones in this sample may be carry-over from other donors' samples. CDR3 sequence: CASTPRLVNTEAFF. The CDR3 region has the DNA TGTGCCAGCACCCCTAGGTTAGTGAACACTGAAGCTTTCTTT.